Listed below are T cell receptor beta chains from one sample, sequenced in a study of Ad26.COV2.S vaccination and SARS-CoV-2 variants. Generated by immunoSEQ multiplex PCR, the TCRdb table keeps only in-frame clones and is missing some. Here the sample spans about 350,000 clones, about 87% being singletons. This specimen was peripheral blood, taken in a trial of Ad26.COV2.S vaccine versus placebo. All receptors derive from a person between 18 and 65 years old who received the Ad26.COV2.S COVID-19 vaccine or a placebo. The CDR3 runs from the conserved cysteine through the conserved F or W. D genes are given only for firm matches. The size of a clone is reported for some rows only, either as once, few or many, or as a class for expanded clones.

v_gene: TRBV7-2; abundance: -; j_gene: TRBJ2-3; d_gene: -; CDR3aa: CASSPRGSRSRDTQYF; CDR3nt: TGTGCCAGCAGCCCCCGGGGTTCTAGGTCAAGGGATACGCAGTATTTT
v_gene: TRBV5-1; abundance: -; j_gene: TRBJ2-2; d_gene: TRBD2; CDR3aa: CASRRLAGGPGELFF; CDR3nt: TGCGCCAGCAGGCGACTAGCGGGAGGGCCCGGGGAGCTGTTTTTT
v_gene: TRBV18; abundance: -; j_gene: TRBJ2-5; d_gene: -; CDR3aa: CASSPLGQDLETQYF; CDR3nt: TGTGCCAGCTCACCACTGGGGCAGGATTTAGAGACCCAGTACTTC
v_gene: TRBV19; abundance: -; j_gene: TRBJ2-7; d_gene: -; CDR3aa: CASSTLDRTYEQYF; CDR3nt: TGTGCCAGTAGTACCCTAGACAGGACCTACGAGCAGTACTTC
v_gene: TRBV29-1; abundance: -; j_gene: TRBJ1-2; d_gene: -; CDR3aa: CSAGQRTNYGYTF; CDR3nt: TGCAGCGCTGGCCAACGGACAAACTATGGCTACACCTTC
v_gene: TRBV19; abundance: -; j_gene: TRBJ1-2; d_gene: TRBD1; CDR3aa: CASSIPGTGVGYTF; CDR3nt: TGTGCCAGTAGTATCCCCGGGACAGGGGTCGGCTACACCTTC
v_gene: TRBV6-2/TRBV6-3; abundance: -; j_gene: TRBJ2-1; d_gene: -; CDR3aa: CASSYSGSSEGDEQFF; CDR3nt: TGTGCCAGCAGTTACTCGGGCTCCTCCGAGGGGGATGAGCAGTTCTTC
v_gene: TRBV27; abundance: -; j_gene: TRBJ2-3; d_gene: TRBD1; CDR3aa: CASTTGERADTQYF; CDR3nt: TGTGCCAGCACCACAGGGGAGAGGGCAGATACGCAGTATTTT
v_gene: TRBV9; abundance: -; j_gene: TRBJ2-5; d_gene: TRBD1; CDR3aa: CASSHRPTTGDQETQYF; CDR3nt: TGTGCCAGCAGCCACCGCCCTACGACAGGGGACCAAGAGACCCAGTACTTC
v_gene: TRBV7-9; abundance: -; j_gene: TRBJ1-1; d_gene: -; CDR3aa: CASSLAQFIYAEAFF; CDR3nt: TGTGCCAGCAGCTTAGCCCAGTTCATCTATGCTGAAGCTTTCTTT
v_gene: TRBV7-3; abundance: -; j_gene: TRBJ2-5; d_gene: TRBD2; CDR3aa: CASSLLGTSGSETQYF; CDR3nt: TGTGCCAGCAGCTTACTCGGGACTAGCGGGTCTGAGACCCAGTACTTC
v_gene: TRBV9; abundance: -; j_gene: TRBJ2-1; d_gene: -; CDR3aa: CASSTHGGTREQFF; CDR3nt: TGTGCCAGCAGCACTCACGGGGGCACCCGAGAGCAGTTCTTC
v_gene: TRBV27; abundance: -; j_gene: TRBJ1-2; d_gene: -; CDR3aa: CASNQIRAPSRYGYTF; CDR3nt: TGTGCCAGCAATCAAATTCGGGCCCCGAGTCGATATGGCTACACCTTC
v_gene: TRBV19; abundance: -; j_gene: TRBJ2-1; d_gene: TRBD1; CDR3aa: CASNLRDRGNEQFF; CDR3nt: TGTGCCAGTAACCTCCGGGACAGGGGCAATGAGCAGTTCTTC
v_gene: TRBV9; abundance: -; j_gene: TRBJ2-1; d_gene: -; CDR3aa: CASSVGFEQFF; CDR3nt: TGTGCCAGCAGCGTGGGGTTCGAGCAGTTCTTC
v_gene: TRBV25-1; abundance: -; j_gene: TRBJ1-2; d_gene: TRBD1; CDR3aa: CASSEGGAGTGEGYTF; CDR3nt: TGTGCCAGCAGTGAAGGGGGGGCCGGGACAGGGGAAGGCTACACCTTC
v_gene: TRBV6-5; abundance: -; j_gene: TRBJ2-5; d_gene: TRBD1; CDR3aa: CASSTRQGVIETQYF; CDR3nt: TGTGCCAGCAGTACGCGACAGGGAGTGATAGAGACCCAGTACTTC
v_gene: TRBV9; abundance: -; j_gene: TRBJ2-7; d_gene: TRBD2; CDR3aa: CASSVSGGVSYEQYF; CDR3nt: TGTGCCAGCAGCGTCAGCGGGGGGGTCTCCTACGAGCAGTACTTC
v_gene: TRBV28; abundance: -; j_gene: TRBJ1-2; d_gene: -; CDR3aa: CASTPPRDPPEPTF; CDR3nt: TGTGCCAGCACTCCACCCCGGGATCCCCCGGAGCCCACCTTC
v_gene: TRBV6-1; abundance: once; j_gene: TRBJ1-1; d_gene: -; CDR3aa: CASSEVFLDTEAFF; CDR3nt: TGTGCCAGCAGTGAAGTGTTCTTGGACACTGAAGCTTTCTTT
v_gene: TRBV28; abundance: once; j_gene: TRBJ2-3; d_gene: TRBD2; CDR3aa: CASSLSVAGRRDTQYF; CDR3nt: TGTGCCAGCAGTTTATCGGTAGCGGGACGGAGAGATACGCAGTATTTT
v_gene: TRBV9; abundance: -; j_gene: TRBJ1-1; d_gene: -; CDR3aa: CVLPGRPNTEAFF; CDR3nt: TGTGTCCTTCCCGGGAGGCCTAACACTGAAGCTTTCTTT
v_gene: TRBV7-2; abundance: -; j_gene: TRBJ2-7; d_gene: -; CDR3aa: CASSRRSGTNSYEQYF; CDR3nt: TGTGCCAGCAGCCGGCGGTCAGGAACCAACTCCTACGAGCAGTACTTC
v_gene: TRBV6-6; abundance: -; j_gene: TRBJ1-4; d_gene: TRBD1; CDR3aa: CASSYAPGQWNEKLFF; CDR3nt: TGTGCCAGCAGTTACGCACCGGGACAGTGGAATGAAAAACTGTTTTTT
v_gene: TRBV9; abundance: once; j_gene: TRBJ2-1; d_gene: TRBD2; CDR3aa: CASSVGGSNEQFF; CDR3nt: TGTGCCAGCAGCGTCGGGGGGAGCAATGAGCAGTTCTTC
v_gene: TRBV10-3; abundance: -; j_gene: TRBJ2-2; d_gene: TRBD2; CDR3aa: CAIRPGLENTGELFF; CDR3nt: TGTGCCATCCGGCCGGGACTAGAGAACACCGGGGAGCTGTTTTTT
v_gene: TRBV3-1/TRBV3-2; abundance: -; j_gene: TRBJ2-7; d_gene: -; CDR3aa: CASSHPRVTGSYEQYF; CDR3nt: TGTGCCAGCAGCCACCCCAGGGTAACGGGGTCCTACGAGCAGTACTTC
v_gene: TRBV4-3; abundance: -; j_gene: TRBJ2-1; d_gene: TRBD1; CDR3aa: CASSQATTGANEQFF; CDR3nt: TGCGCCAGCAGCCAAGCCACGACAGGGGCCAATGAGCAGTTCTTC
v_gene: TRBV20-1; abundance: -; j_gene: TRBJ2-7; d_gene: -; CDR3aa: CSARQDVQYF; CDR3nt: TGCAGTGCTCGACAGGATGTGCAGTACTTC
v_gene: TRBV7-3; abundance: -; j_gene: TRBJ1-2; d_gene: TRBD1; CDR3aa: CASSPGTGGFDGYTF; CDR3nt: TGTGCCAGCAGCCCCGGGACAGGGGGCTTCGACGGCTACACCTTC
v_gene: TRBV10-3; abundance: -; j_gene: TRBJ2-1; d_gene: TRBD1; CDR3aa: CAISSRDRYNEQFF; CDR3nt: TGTGCCATCAGTAGTCGGGACAGATACAATGAGCAGTTCTTC
v_gene: TRBV4-2; abundance: -; j_gene: TRBJ2-6; d_gene: TRBD2; CDR3aa: CASSLTGTSLSGANVLTF; CDR3nt: TGTGCCAGCAGCCTAACCGGGACTAGCTTGTCTGGGGCCAACGTCCTGACTTTC
v_gene: TRBV11-3; abundance: -; j_gene: TRBJ2-2; d_gene: -; CDR3aa: CASSLEGQPNTGELFF; CDR3nt: TGTGCCAGCAGCTTAGAAGGCCAGCCGAACACCGGGGAGCTGTTTTTT
v_gene: TRBV30; abundance: once; j_gene: TRBJ1-5; d_gene: -; CDR3aa: CAWSIREEGNQPQHF; CDR3nt: TGTGCCTGGAGTATCAGGGAGGAGGGCAATCAGCCCCAGCATTTT
v_gene: TRBV7-2; abundance: -; j_gene: TRBJ2-1; d_gene: -; CDR3aa: CASSLVRMALNEQFF; CDR3nt: TGTGCCAGCAGCTTAGTTCGAATGGCTTTGAATGAGCAGTTCTTC
v_gene: TRBV7-2; abundance: -; j_gene: TRBJ1-2; d_gene: -; CDR3aa: CASSLGQGIIHGYTF; CDR3nt: TGTGCCAGCAGCTTAGGCCAGGGAATAATTCATGGCTACACCTTC
v_gene: TRBV19; abundance: -; j_gene: TRBJ2-5; d_gene: TRBD2; CDR3aa: CASSIQAGGLQETQYF; CDR3nt: TGTGCCAGTAGTATTCAAGCGGGGGGGCTCCAAGAGACCCAGTACTTC
v_gene: TRBV6-5; abundance: -; j_gene: TRBJ1-3; d_gene: -; CDR3aa: CASTRSSGNTIYF; CDR3nt: TGTGCCAGCACTCGCAGCTCTGGAAACACCATATATTTT
v_gene: TRBV6-6; abundance: once; j_gene: TRBJ2-7; d_gene: TRBD1; CDR3aa: CASSYSDRGYEQYF; CDR3nt: TGTGCCAGCAGTTACTCCGACAGGGGATACGAGCAGTACTTC
v_gene: TRBV10-3; abundance: -; j_gene: TRBJ2-7; d_gene: TRBD1; CDR3aa: CAIRGDRGYEQYF; CDR3nt: TGTGCCATCAGGGGGGACAGGGGTTACGAGCAGTACTTC
v_gene: TRBV6-5; abundance: once; j_gene: TRBJ1-1; d_gene: -; CDR3aa: CASRRTVPNTEAFF; CDR3nt: TGTGCCAGCAGGCGGACAGTACCGAACACTGAAGCTTTCTTT
v_gene: TRBV6-2/TRBV6-3; abundance: -; j_gene: TRBJ1-1; d_gene: TRBD1; CDR3aa: CASSYETGYGGETTEAFF; CDR3nt: TGTGCCAGCAGTTACGAGACAGGGTATGGGGGCGAGACTACTGAAGCTTTCTTT
v_gene: TRBV6-7; abundance: -; j_gene: TRBJ2-2; d_gene: -; CDR3aa: CASRDYTGELFF; CDR3nt: TGTGCCAGCAGAGATTACACCGGGGAGCTGTTTTTT
v_gene: TRBV7-3; abundance: -; j_gene: TRBJ2-7; d_gene: -; CDR3aa: CASSPTLGEQYF; CDR3nt: TGTGCCAGCAGCCCGACGCTGGGGGAGCAGTACTTC
v_gene: TRBV9; abundance: -; j_gene: TRBJ1-2; d_gene: -; CDR3aa: CASSEGPEHGYTF; CDR3nt: TGTGCCAGCAGCGAGGGGCCGGAACATGGCTACACCTTC
v_gene: TRBV4-1; abundance: -; j_gene: TRBJ2-2; d_gene: -; CDR3aa: CASSQVAGTGELFF; CDR3nt: TGCGCCAGCAGCCAAGTGGCAGGGACCGGGGAGCTGTTTTTT